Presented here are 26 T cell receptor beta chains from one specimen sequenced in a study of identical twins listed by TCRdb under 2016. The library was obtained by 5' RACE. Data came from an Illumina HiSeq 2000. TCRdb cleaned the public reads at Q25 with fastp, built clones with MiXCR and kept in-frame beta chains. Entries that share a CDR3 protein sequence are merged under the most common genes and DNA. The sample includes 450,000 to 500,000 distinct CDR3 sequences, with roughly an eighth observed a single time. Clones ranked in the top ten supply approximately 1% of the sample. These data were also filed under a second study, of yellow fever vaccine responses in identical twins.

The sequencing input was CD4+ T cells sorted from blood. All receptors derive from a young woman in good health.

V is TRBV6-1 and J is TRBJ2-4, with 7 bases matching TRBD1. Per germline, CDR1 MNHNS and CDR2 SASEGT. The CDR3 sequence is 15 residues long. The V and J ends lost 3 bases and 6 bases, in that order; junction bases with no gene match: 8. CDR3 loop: CASSDGQVGGNIQYF. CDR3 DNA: TGTGCCAGCAGTGACGGACAGGTTGGGGGAAACATTCAGTACTTC.

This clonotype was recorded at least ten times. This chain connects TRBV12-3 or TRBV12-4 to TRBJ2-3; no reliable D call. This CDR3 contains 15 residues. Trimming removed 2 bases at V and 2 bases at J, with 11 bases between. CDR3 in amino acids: CASSLRRQYTDTQYF. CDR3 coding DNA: TGTGCCAGCAGTTTAAGAAGGCAGTACACAGATACGCAGTATTTT.

CDR3 DNA sequence: TGTGCCAGCAGGCCAACAGGGGGCTTCTCCTACGAGCAGTACTTC. Amino acid sequence: CASRPTGGFSYEQYF. This chain uses TRBV6-5 with TRBJ2-7; 9 nucleotides match TRBD1. V gave up 6 bases and J gave up 0 bases; unmatched junction bases: 6. CDR1 and CDR2 from the germline V gene are MNHEY and SVGAGI. The CDR3 totals 15 residues.

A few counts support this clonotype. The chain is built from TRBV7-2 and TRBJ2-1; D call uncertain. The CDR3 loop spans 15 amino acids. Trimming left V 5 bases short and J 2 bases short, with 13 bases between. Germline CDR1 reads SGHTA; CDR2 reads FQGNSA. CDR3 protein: CASSMGIIAYNEQFF. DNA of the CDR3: TGTGCCAGCAGCATGGGAATTATCGCCTACAATGAGCAGTTCTTC.

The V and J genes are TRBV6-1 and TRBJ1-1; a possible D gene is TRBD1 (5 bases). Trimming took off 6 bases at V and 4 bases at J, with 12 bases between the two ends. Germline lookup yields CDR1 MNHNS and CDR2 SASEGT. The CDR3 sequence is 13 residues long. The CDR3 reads CASRHRGGTEAFF. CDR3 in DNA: TGTGCCAGCAGGCATCGGGGGGGCACTGAAGCTTTCTTT.

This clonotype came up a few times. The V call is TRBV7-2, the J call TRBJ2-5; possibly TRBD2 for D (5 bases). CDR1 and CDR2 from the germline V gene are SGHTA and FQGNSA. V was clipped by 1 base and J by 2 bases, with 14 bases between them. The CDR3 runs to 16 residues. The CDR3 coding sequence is TGTGCCAGCAGCTTAGGGGAGAGGTCTACTCAAGAGACCCAGTACTTC. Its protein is CASSLGERSTQETQYF.

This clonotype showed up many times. The CDR3 loop reads CASSLTRGGYTF. The DNA of the CDR3 is TGTGCCAGCAGTCTGACGAGAGGAGGCTACACCTTC. The chain joins TRBV12-3 or TRBV12-4 to TRBJ1-2; D gene uncertain. This CDR3 has 12 amino acids. V lost 5 bases and J 8 bases, leaving 12 bases between the germline ends.

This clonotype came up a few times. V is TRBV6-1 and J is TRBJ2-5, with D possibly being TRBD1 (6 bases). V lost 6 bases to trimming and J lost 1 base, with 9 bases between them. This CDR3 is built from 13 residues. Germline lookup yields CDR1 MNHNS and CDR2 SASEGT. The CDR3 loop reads CASRRTVQETQYF. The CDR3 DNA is TGTGCCAGCAGGCGGACAGTCCAAGAGACCCAGTACTTC.

The DNA for the CDR3 is TGTGCCAGCAGCCCTGGCCGGGCCATCACCGGGGAGCTGTTTTTT. This translates into CASSPGRAITGELFF. The chain couples TRBV6-1 to TRBJ2-2, with D hard to call. CDR3 size: 15 residues. V gave up 6 bases and J gave up 4 bases, with 15 bases separating them. The V gene's germline CDR1 is MNHNS and CDR2 SASEGT.

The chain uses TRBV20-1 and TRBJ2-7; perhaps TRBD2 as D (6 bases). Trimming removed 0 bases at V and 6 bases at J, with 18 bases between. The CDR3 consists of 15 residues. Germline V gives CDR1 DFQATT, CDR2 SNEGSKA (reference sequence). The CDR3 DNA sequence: TGCAGTGCTAGAGATCTCCGGGACTTCCTCCTCGAGCAGTACTTC. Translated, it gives CSARDLRDFLLEQYF.

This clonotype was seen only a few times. The CDR3 DNA reads TGTGCCAGCAGCCAAGTAAAAGAGGCATCCAATGAGCAGTTCTTC. It codes for CASSQVKEASNEQFF. This rearrangement joins TRBV14 to TRBJ2-1; D call uncertain. This CDR3 is 15 amino acids long. The V end was cut by 1 base, the J end by 6 bases, with 13 bases between. Germline V gives CDR1 SGHDN, CDR2 FVKESK.

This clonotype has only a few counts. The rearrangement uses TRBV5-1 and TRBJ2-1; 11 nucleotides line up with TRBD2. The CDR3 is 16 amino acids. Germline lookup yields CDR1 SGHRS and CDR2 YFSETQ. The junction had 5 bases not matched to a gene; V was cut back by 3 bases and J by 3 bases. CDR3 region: CASSSTSGEIYNEQFF. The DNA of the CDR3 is TGCGCCAGCAGCTCGACTAGCGGGGAAATCTACAATGAGCAGTTCTTC. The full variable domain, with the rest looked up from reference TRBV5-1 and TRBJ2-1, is KAGVTQTPRYLIKTRGQQVTLSCSPISGHRSVSWYQQTPGQGLQFLFEYFSETQRNKGNFPGRFSGRQFSNSRSEMNVSTLELGDSALYLCASSSTSGEIYNEQFFGPGTRLTVL.

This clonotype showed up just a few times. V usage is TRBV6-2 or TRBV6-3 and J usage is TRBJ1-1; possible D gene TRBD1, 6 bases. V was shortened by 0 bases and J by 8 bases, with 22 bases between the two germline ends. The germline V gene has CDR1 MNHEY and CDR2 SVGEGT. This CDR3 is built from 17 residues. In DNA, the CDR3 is TGTGCCAGCAGTTACTCCCCGGGCTTGGGGGCTAAAACCGAAGCTTTCTTT. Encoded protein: CASSYSPGLGAKTEAFF.

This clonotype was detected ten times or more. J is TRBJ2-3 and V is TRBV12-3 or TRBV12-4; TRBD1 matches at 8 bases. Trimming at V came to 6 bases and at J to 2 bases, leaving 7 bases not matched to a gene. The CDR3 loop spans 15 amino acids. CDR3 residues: CASSSGTGDTDTQYF. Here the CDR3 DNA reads TGTGCCAGCAGCTCCGGGACAGGAGACACAGATACGCAGTATTTT.

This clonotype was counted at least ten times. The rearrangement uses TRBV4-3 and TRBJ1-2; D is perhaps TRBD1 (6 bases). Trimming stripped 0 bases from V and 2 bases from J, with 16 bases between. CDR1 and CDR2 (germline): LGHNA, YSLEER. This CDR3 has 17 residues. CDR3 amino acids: CASSQDMATGTNYGYTF. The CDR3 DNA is TGCGCCAGCAGCCAAGATATGGCGACAGGAACGAACTATGGCTACACCTTC.

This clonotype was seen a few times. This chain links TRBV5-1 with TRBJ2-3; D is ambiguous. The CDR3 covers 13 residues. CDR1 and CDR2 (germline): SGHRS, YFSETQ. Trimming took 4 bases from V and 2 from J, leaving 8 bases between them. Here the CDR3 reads CASSRLNTDTQYF. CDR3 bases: TGCGCCAGCAGCCGCCTCAACACAGATACGCAGTATTTT. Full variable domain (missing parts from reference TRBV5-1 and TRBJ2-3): KAGVTQTPRYLIKTRGQQVTLSCSPISGHRSVSWYQQTPGQGLQFLFEYFSETQRNKGNFPGRFSGRQFSNSRSEMNVSTLELGDSALYLCASSRLNTDTQYFGPGTRLTVL.

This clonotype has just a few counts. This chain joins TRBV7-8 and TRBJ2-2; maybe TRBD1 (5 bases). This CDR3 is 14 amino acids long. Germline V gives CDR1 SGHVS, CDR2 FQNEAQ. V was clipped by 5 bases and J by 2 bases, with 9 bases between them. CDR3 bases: TGTGCCAGCAGCAAAGGGGTTAACACCGGGGAGCTGTTTTTT. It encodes CASSKGVNTGELFF.

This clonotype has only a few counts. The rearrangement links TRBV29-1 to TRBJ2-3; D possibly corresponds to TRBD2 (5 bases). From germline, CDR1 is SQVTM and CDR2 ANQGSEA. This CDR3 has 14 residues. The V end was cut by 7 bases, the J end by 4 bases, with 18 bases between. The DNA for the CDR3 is TGCAGCGCTGCGACTACCCGCAGAGCAGATACGCAGTATTTT. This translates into CSAATTRRADTQYF.

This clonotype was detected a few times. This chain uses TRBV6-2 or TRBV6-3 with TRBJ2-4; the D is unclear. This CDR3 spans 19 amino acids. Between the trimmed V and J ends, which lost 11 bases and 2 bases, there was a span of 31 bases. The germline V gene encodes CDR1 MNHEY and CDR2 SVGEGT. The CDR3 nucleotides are TGTGCCCGAACGATGCCCGCGCAAGTCTGGGTGTTAACCAAAAACATTCAGTACTTC. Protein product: CARTMPAQVWVLTKNIQYF.

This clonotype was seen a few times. The CDR3 loop is CASSLAGGYTGELFF. CDR3 sequence (DNA): TGTGCCAGCAGCTTGGCAGGGGGGTACACCGGGGAGCTGTTTTTT. J is TRBJ2-2 and V is TRBV5-6; D possibly corresponds to TRBD1 (7 bases). V lost 0 bases, J lost 3 bases, and 9 bases lay in between. CDR3 size: 15 residues. Germline V lookup: CDR1 SGHDT, CDR2 YYEEEE. Looking up the rest from reference TRBV5-6 and TRBJ2-2 gives the full variable domain: DAGVTQSPTHLIKTRGQQVTLRCSPKSGHDTVSWYQQALGQGPQFIFQYYEEEERQRGNFPDRFSGHQFPNYSSELNVNALLLGDSALYLCASSLAGGYTGELFFGEGSRLTVL.

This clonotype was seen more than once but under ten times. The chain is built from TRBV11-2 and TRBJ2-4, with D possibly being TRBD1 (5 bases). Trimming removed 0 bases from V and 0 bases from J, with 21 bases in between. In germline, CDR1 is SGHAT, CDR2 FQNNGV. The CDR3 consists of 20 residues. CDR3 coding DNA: TGTGCCAGCAGCTTAGACCTTCCTTCAGCAGCTAGGGGAGCCAAAAACATTCAGTACTTC. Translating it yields CASSLDLPSAARGAKNIQYF.

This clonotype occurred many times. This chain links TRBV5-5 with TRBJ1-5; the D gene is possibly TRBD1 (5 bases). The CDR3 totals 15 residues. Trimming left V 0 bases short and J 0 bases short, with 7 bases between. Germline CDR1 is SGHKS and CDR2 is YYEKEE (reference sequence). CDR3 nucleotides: TGTGCCAGCAGCTTGGACAGGTATAGCAATCAGCCCCAGCATTTT. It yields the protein CASSLDRYSNQPQHF.

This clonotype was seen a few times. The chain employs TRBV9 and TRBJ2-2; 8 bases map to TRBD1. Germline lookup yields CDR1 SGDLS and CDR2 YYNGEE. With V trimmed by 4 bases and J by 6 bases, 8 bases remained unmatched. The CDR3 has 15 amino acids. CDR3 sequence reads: CASSPIPGGAGELFF. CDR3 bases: TGTGCCAGCAGCCCTATTCCAGGGGGCGCCGGGGAGCTGTTTTTT.

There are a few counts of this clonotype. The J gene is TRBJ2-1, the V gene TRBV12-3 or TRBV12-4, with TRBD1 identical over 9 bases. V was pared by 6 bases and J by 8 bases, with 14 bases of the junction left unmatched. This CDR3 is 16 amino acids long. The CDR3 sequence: CASSQGTGTGFDEQFF. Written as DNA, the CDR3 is TGTGCCAGCAGCCAGGGCACCGGGACAGGGTTTGATGAGCAGTTCTTC.

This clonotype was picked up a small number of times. The CDR3 DNA sequence: TGTGCCAGCAGTTTAACGTTGTCTAGTGCAGATACGCAGTATTTT. The encoded protein is CASSLTLSSADTQYF. The chain joins TRBV28 to TRBJ2-3; no clear D. The CDR3 consists of 15 residues. Deletions cut 2 bases from V and 4 bases from J, with 13 bases between. CDR1 is MDHEN, CDR2 SYDVKM, per germline.

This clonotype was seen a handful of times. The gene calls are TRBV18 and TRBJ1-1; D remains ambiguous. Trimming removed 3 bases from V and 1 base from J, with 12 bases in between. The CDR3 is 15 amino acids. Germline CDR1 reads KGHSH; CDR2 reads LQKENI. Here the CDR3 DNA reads TGTGCCAGCTCACCGGCCTCTGTAGGGAACACTGAAGCTTTCTTT. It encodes CASSPASVGNTEAFF.